The present T cell receptor beta chain was sequenced within a study of cytomegalovirus exposure and HLA in healthy donors. The CDR3 contains 13 residues. Trimming took 0 bases from V and 3 from J; bases not matched to a gene: 0. Germline V gene lookup returns CDR1 SGHKS and CDR2 YYEKEE (reference sequence). On this clone: Its antigen is still unknown.

Study-wide results and limits: For most TCR sequences rarity was the rule, although some public TCRs occurred in many donors. Per a prior analysis, the majority of TCR beta V segments were productive roughly 90% or roughly 30% of the time.

The PCR was carried out with 60 Vbeta primers and 13 Jbeta primers. TCRdb's copy holds only in-frame clones and misses some; the assay was immunoSEQ multiplex PCR. Altogether some 200,000 clones are present, over 65% being singletons, with the ten largest covering approximately 2.4%. The sample comprised PBMCs. The chain is built from TRBV5-5 and TRBJ2-7; 7 bases line up with TRBD2. The TCR was taken from a woman between 50 and 59 years old in good health and CMV-seropositive. The CDR3 nucleotides are TGTGCCAGCAGCTTGGGGGAGGGCTACGAGCAGTACTTC. Residues: CASSLGEGYEQYF.